This T cell receptor beta chain was found in a study of identifying expanded T cells in peripheral blood. Germline assignment: CDR1 SEHNR and CDR2 FQNEAQ (reference sequence). Trimming at V came to 5 bases and at J to 0 bases, leaving 8 bases not matched to a gene. The CDR3 length is 16 residues. The assay was immunoSEQ multiplex PCR, and TCRdb's table has in-frame clones only and misses some. The sample contains more than 85,000 clones, roughly 90% of which appear only once. This chain links TRBV7-9 with TRBJ2-7; 9 bases match TRBD2. This clonotype was obtained from a person between 18 and 75 years old in good health. Sequencing was performed on blood. CDR3 residues: CASSPGRLADSYEQYF. DNA of the CDR3: TGTGCCAGCAGCCCAGGGAGACTAGCGGACTCCTACGAGCAGTACTTC.